The 17 T cell receptor beta chains in this list originate from one sample, sequenced in a study of shared clonotypes between healthy human individuals (dated by TCRdb to the early 2020s). Library method: the immunoSEQ multiplex PCR assay. Here the immuneACCESS table is served through TCRdb, limited to in-frame sequences with V and J called. Missing clones are a known gap in these copies; in checked studies unresolved V genes cover under half, and the rest lacks a known reason. This sample has about 1.5 million clones in its table, and 98% of those were observed once. The ten largest clones add up to less than 0.55% of the sample. The sample was naive CD4+ T cells sorted from blood. The sample's cell subset or site label is to be understood as: CD45RA+ positively selected. These TCRs come from a man in his thirties or forties in good health.

V usage is TRBV10-1 and J usage is TRBJ2-7; D might be TRBD1 or TRBD2, each matching 5 bases. Germline V gene data show CDR1 as WNHNN and CDR2 as SYGVQD (reference sequence). The CDR3 runs to 14 residues. The V and J ends lost 8 bases and 0 bases respectively, with 14 bases between them. CDR3: CASSTTGASYEQYF. CDR3 coding DNA: TGCGCCAGCTCGACTACCGGGGCCTCCTACGAGCAGTACTTC.

The chain has TRBV9 and TRBJ1-2, with D maybe TRBD1 (6 bases). CDR3 length: 15 residues. The V gene's germline CDR1 is SGDLS and CDR2 YYNGEE. Trimming removed 0 bases at V and 4 bases at J, with 13 bases between. The CDR3 spells CASSVGSVRGYGYTF. The CDR3 nucleotides are TGTGCCAGCAGCGTAGGCTCGGTCAGGGGCTATGGCTACACCTTC. The complete variable domain, with remaining parts taken from reference TRBV9 and TRBJ1-2, reads DSGVTQTPKHLITATGQRVTLRCSPRSGDLSVYWYQQSLDQGLQFLIQYYNGEERAKGNILERFSAQQFPDLHSELNLSSLELGDSALYFCASSVGSVRGYGYTFGSGTRLTVV.

About this clone: In the same sample, other DNA sequences code for this CDR3. The chain couples TRBV28 to TRBJ2-7; D gene uncertain. The V end was cut by 3 bases, the J end by 3 bases, with 6 bases between. Germline-derived CDR1 and CDR2 are MDHEN and SYDVKM. There are 12 residues in the CDR3. The CDR3 coding sequence is TGTGCCAGCAGTTTTAGTTTCTACGAGCAGTACTTC. This gives the protein CASSFSFYEQYF.

V usage is TRBV18 and J usage is TRBJ1-5, with a tentative D call TRBD1 (6 bases). The germline gives CDR1 KGHSH, CDR2 LQKENI. V lost 2 bases and J 5 bases, leaving 13 bases between the germline ends. This CDR3 contains 15 residues. CDR3 amino acids: CASSPITGWDQPQHF. The CDR3 nucleotides read TGTGCCAGCTCACCAATCACAGGGTGGGATCAGCCCCAGCATTTT.

The gene calls are TRBV2 and TRBJ2-7; D may be TRBD1 (5 bases). The CDR3 consists of 15 residues. The V gene lost 6 bases and the J gene lost 1 base, with 16 bases spanning the gap. Germline V gene sequence: CDR1 SNHLY, CDR2 FYNNEI. This CDR3 is CASSAAGFGSYEQYF. In nucleotides, the CDR3 is TGTGCCAGCAGCGCGGCAGGGTTTGGGTCCTACGAGCAGTACTTC.

V and J are TRBV7-9 and TRBJ1-1; TRBD1 might be the D (5 bases). CDR3 length: 13 amino acids. Trimming removed 5 bases at V and 4 bases at J, with 11 bases between. The germline V gene has CDR1 SEHNR and CDR2 FQNEAQ (reference sequence). DNA of the CDR3: TGTGCCAGCAGCCCATCAGGGCGCACTGAAGCTTTCTTT. Protein sequence: CASSPSGRTEAFF.

The chain recombines TRBV9 with TRBJ2-2; a weak D match, TRBD1 (5 bases). The V end lost 6 bases, the J end lost 0 bases, and 12 bases lay between the germline ends. Germline values: CDR1 SGDLS, CDR2 YYNGEE. This CDR3 has 15 amino acids. CDR3 region: CASTLGATNTGELFF. DNA of the CDR3: TGTGCCAGCACCTTAGGGGCGACGAACACCGGGGAGCTGTTTTTT.

The chain couples TRBV10-3 to TRBJ2-1; weak D call: TRBD2 (6 bases). The V end was cut by 10 bases, the J end by 6 bases, with 13 bases between. The CDR3 loop spans 12 amino acids. CDR1 and CDR2 (germline): ENHRY, SYGVKD. CDR3 amino acids: CATGGPRNEQFF. CDR3 sequence (DNA): TGTGCCACCGGAGGGCCCCGCAATGAGCAGTTCTTC.

This chain uses TRBV5-1 with TRBJ2-4, with TRBD1 identical over 7 bases. J lost 5 bases, V lost 3 bases, and 2 bases had no gene match. There are 13 residues in the CDR3. Germline lookup yields CDR1 SGHRS and CDR2 YFSETQ. The CDR3 loop reads CASSSGGENIQYF. The CDR3 DNA reads as TGCGCCAGCAGCTCAGGGGGAGAAAACATTCAGTACTTC.

This sequence joins TRBV18 and TRBJ1-3; D unresolved. The CDR3 is made up of 15 amino acids. Trimming cost V 2 bases and J 3 bases, with 11 bases left between them. CDR1 and CDR2 from the germline V gene are KGHSH and LQKENI. CDR3 sequence: CASSPSGVRGNTIYF. The DNA of the CDR3 is TGTGCCAGCTCACCATCTGGAGTCCGTGGAAACACCATATATTTT.

The genes are TRBV10-3 and TRBJ2-7; TRBD1 agrees at 7 bases. The germline V gene encodes CDR1 ENHRY and CDR2 SYGVKD. V shed 7 bases, J shed 4 bases, and the junction held 7 bases outside the gene matches. CDR3 length: 13 residues. The CDR3 is CAIKPGQPYEQYF. As DNA, the CDR3 is TGTGCCATCAAACCGGGACAGCCTTACGAGCAGTACTTC.

The CDR3 sequence is CASSLSWGANVLTF. The CDR3 DNA reads TGTGCCAGCAGCTTAAGCTGGGGGGCCAACGTCCTGACTTTC. V usage is TRBV7-9 and J usage is TRBJ2-6; unclear D gene. V was pared by 2 bases and J by 4 bases, with 6 bases between. This CDR3 spans 14 amino acids. Germline V gives CDR1 SEHNR, CDR2 FQNEAQ (reference sequence). The full variable domain, rest sourced from reference TRBV7-9 and TRBJ2-6, is DTGVSQNPRHKITKRGQNVTFRCDPISEHNRLYWYRQTLGQGPEFLTYFQNEAQLEKSRLLSDRFSAERPKGSFSTLEIQRTEQGDSAMYLCASSLSWGANVLTFGAGSRLTVL.

As concerns this clone: This same CDR3 is encoded by further DNA sequences in the sample. V and J are TRBV5-4 and TRBJ2-5, with a possible D match to TRBD1 (5 bases). The CDR3 totals 14 residues. Germline values: CDR1 SGHNT, CDR2 YYREEE (reference sequence). The V and J ends lost 1 base and 2 bases respectively, with 9 bases between them. CDR3 in DNA: TGTGCCAGCAGCTTGAACAGGTTGCAAGAGACCCAGTACTTC. Its translation: CASSLNRLQETQYF.

V usage is TRBV29-1 and J usage is TRBJ2-7; D unresolved. The CDR3 is 14 amino acids. Germline CDR1 reads SQVTM; CDR2 reads ANQGSEA. Trimming left V 6 bases short and J 0 bases short, with 15 bases between. In DNA form, the CDR3 reads TGCAGCGTCCATCAGTATGGGGACTCCTACGAGCAGTACTTC. This codes for CSVHQYGDSYEQYF.

The chain employs TRBV19 and TRBJ2-2; 9 bases align to TRBD1. Germline lookup yields CDR1 LNHDA and CDR2 SQIVND (reference sequence). V trimming: 3 bases; J trimming: 8 bases; junction bases outside the gene matches: 4. The CDR3 length is 14 residues. The CDR3 is CASSIVQGAGELFF. The CDR3 DNA follows: TGTGCCAGTAGTATCGTACAGGGGGCGGGGGAGCTGTTTTTT. Full variable domain (outside the CDR3, taken from reference TRBV19 and TRBJ2-2): DGGITQSPKYLFRKEGQNVTLSCEQNLNHDAMYWYRQDPGQGLRLIYYSQIVNDFQKGDIAEGYSVSREKKESFPLTVTSAQKNPTAFYLCASSIVQGAGELFFGEGSRLTVL.

The chain recombines TRBV7-7 with TRBJ2-2; weak D call: TRBD2 (5 bases). Per the germline V gene, CDR1 is SSHAT and CDR2 is FNYEAQ (reference sequence). The CDR3 is made up of 14 amino acids. V was cut by 0 bases and J by 7 bases, with 9 bases left in between. The CDR3 loop reads CASSLAGEVGELFF. The CDR3 DNA sequence: TGTGCCAGCAGCTTAGCGGGAGAGGTCGGGGAGCTGTTTTTT.

The chain carries TRBV7-8 and TRBJ2-3; possibly TRBD2 for D (7 bases). Germline CDR1 is SGHVS and CDR2 is FQNEAQ. The CDR3 has 17 amino acids. V was trimmed by 0 bases and J by 1 base, leaving 14 bases between them. Written as DNA, the CDR3 is TGTGCCAGCAGCTTAGCAGGGAGGGGGTCTGGCACAGATACGCAGTATTTT. This translates into CASSLAGRGSGTDTQYF.